This TCR beta chain was observed in a study of T cells after yellow fever vaccination. Regarding the study as a whole: The bulk population could contribute abundant contaminating clonotypes to FACS-sorted repertoires. Clones that expanded after primary vaccination mostly reappeared after the booster (96% CD4, approximately 89% CD8). Relatively few clonotypes were ones that appeared in both CD4 and CD8 compartments.

As regards this clonotype: Its antigen is unidentified.

Universal primer sites and UMIs were introduced during 5'RACE template-switching synthesis of TCR cDNA. TCRdb re-called the 5' RACE reads with MiXCR, one entry per CDR3 protein. This table holds more than 95,000 distinct CDR3 sequences, roughly 9% found once. There are 15 residues in the CDR3. The germline gives CDR1 SGHDT, CDR2 YYEEEE. V shed 4 bases and J shed 2 bases, with 13 bases lying between them. The chain uses TRBV5-6 and TRBJ1-5; a weak D match, TRBD1 (5 bases). Sequencing used CD8+ T cells sorted from PBMCs, obtained on the day of the yellow fever booster vaccination. The receptor comes from a man younger than 35 who received the YFV17D yellow fever vaccine. CDR3 DNA: TGTGCCAGCAGCCTTGGGGACGGACGCAATCAGCCCCAGCATTTT. It yields the protein CASSLGDGRNQPQHF. Using reference TRBV5-6 and TRBJ1-5 for the parts outside the CDR3, the full variable domain is DAGVTQSPTHLIKTRGQQVTLRCSPKSGHDTVSWYQQALGQGPQFIFQYYEEEERQRGNFPDRFSGHQFPNYSSELNVNALLLGDSALYLCASSLGDGRNQPQHFGDGTRLSIL.